These 32 T cell receptor beta chains were all obtained from the same sample, sequenced in a study of T cell responses to AZD1222 COVID-19 vaccine. The data were produced by immunoSEQ multiplex PCR, yet TCRdb's version contains in-frame clones alone and is incomplete. Altogether over 120,000 clones are present, roughly 92% being singletons, with the ten largest covering about 5%. Sequencing was performed on peripheral blood, taken on day 0 of AZD1222 vaccination. The receptors originated from an adult in good health.

This clone was detected only a few times. This rearrangement joins TRBV6-1 to TRBJ2-3, with TRBD2 as a possible D gene (5 bases). V was cut by 2 bases and J by 4 bases, with 10 bases left in between. Per germline, CDR1 MNHNS and CDR2 SASEGT. There are 14 residues in the CDR3. The DNA for the CDR3 is TGTGCCAGCAGTGAAACCGGGCGGGCAGATACGCAGTATTTT. It is translated as CASSETGRADTQYF.

This chain connects TRBV29-1 to TRBJ1-4, with 7 bases lining up with TRBD1. The CDR3 totals 14 residues. In germline, CDR1 is SQVTM, CDR2 ANQGSEA. Unmatched junction bases numbered 10, after V lost 8 bases and J lost 4 bases. Written as DNA, the CDR3 is TGCAGCCCACCCGGGGGACAGATTAATGAAAAACTGTTTTTT. Its translation: CSPPGGQINEKLFF.

The chain couples TRBV28 to TRBJ2-7, with D tentatively TRBD1 or TRBD2 (5 bases each). The germline V gene encodes CDR1 MDHEN and CDR2 SYDVKM. This CDR3 has 13 amino acids. The germline V and J ends were trimmed by 6 bases and 5 bases, with 14 bases remaining between them. Here the CDR3 reads CASSVGVGDEQYF. The CDR3 DNA reads as TGTGCCAGCAGCGTAGGGGTCGGGGACGAGCAGTACTTC.

The rearrangement joins TRBV12-3 or TRBV12-4 to TRBJ2-2, with TRBD1 as a possible D gene (6 bases). The CDR3 length is 13 residues. Trimming pared 8 bases from V and 7 bases from J, leaving 14 bases between. DNA for the CDR3: TGTGCCAGCCAGTGGGGGCGCGGCGGGGAGCTGTTTTTT. This sequence encodes CASQWGRGGELFF.

The chain carries TRBV19 and TRBJ1-3, with a possible D match to TRBD1 (6 bases). The CDR3 length is 15 residues. CDR1 and CDR2 (germline): LNHDA, SQIVND (reference sequence). Trimming took 3 bases from V and 2 from J, leaving 11 bases between them. CDR3 sequence reads: CASSIYGDTGNTIYF. The DNA for the CDR3 is TGTGCCAGTAGTATCTACGGGGACACTGGAAACACCATATATTTT.

The chain recombines TRBV6-6 with TRBJ2-1; TRBD2 agrees at 13 bases. The germline CDR1 and CDR2 sequences are MNHNY and SVGAGI (reference sequence). V lost 6 bases and J lost 0; bases outside the gene matches: 14. The CDR3 contains 20 residues. The chain's CDR3 is CASSSPGTSGNENSYNEQFF. CDR3 nucleotide sequence: TGTGCCAGCAGCTCTCCCGGGACTAGCGGGAATGAAAACTCCTACAATGAGCAGTTCTTC.

The chain employs TRBV6-5 and TRBJ2-3, with 9 bases identical to TRBD2. This CDR3 is built from 14 residues. CDR1 and CDR2 (germline): MNHEY, SVGAGI. Trimming at V came to 7 bases and at J to 6 bases, leaving 8 bases not matched to a gene. CDR3 residues: CASMIAGGLDTQYF. CDR3 DNA sequence: TGTGCCAGCATGATCGCGGGGGGGCTCGATACGCAGTATTTT.

V and J are TRBV6-6 and TRBJ1-4; 10 bases align to TRBD1. V shed 6 bases, J shed 8 bases, and the junction held 12 bases outside the gene matches. The CDR3 contains 16 residues. Germline CDR1 is MNHNY and CDR2 is SVGAGI (reference sequence). The chain's CDR3 is CASSIQYRDRGEKLFF. The CDR3 DNA sequence: TGTGCCAGCAGCATCCAATACCGGGACAGGGGCGAAAAACTGTTTTTT.

This chain joins TRBV12-5 and TRBJ1-1; no clear D gene. Germline V gene data show CDR1 as LGHNT and CDR2 as FRNRAP. The germline V and J ends were trimmed by 8 bases and 3 bases, with 10 bases remaining between them. CDR3 length: 12 amino acids. Here the CDR3 reads CASSVDHTEAFF. The CDR3 DNA sequence: TGTGCTAGTAGTGTAGACCACACTGAAGCTTTCTTT.

The chain recombines TRBV4-2 with TRBJ2-2; D ambiguous. The CDR3 consists of 13 residues. The germline V gene has CDR1 LGHNA and CDR2 YNFKEQ. Trimming shortened V by 0 bases and J by 3 bases, and 2 bases separated the two germline ends. This chain's CDR3 is CASSQEYTGELFF. The CDR3 DNA is TGTGCCAGCAGCCAAGAGTACACCGGGGAGCTGTTTTTT.

This chain connects TRBV27 to TRBJ2-7; either TRBD1 or TRBD2 may fit D (6 bases each). Germline loops: CDR1 MNHEY, CDR2 SMNVEV (reference sequence). Trimming took 2 bases from V and 3 from J, leaving 11 bases between them. The CDR3 runs 14 residues. The CDR3 DNA reads TGTGCCAGCAGTTTACGGGGGCCAAACTACGAGCAGTACTTC. As protein: CASSLRGPNYEQYF.

The genes are TRBV11-2 and TRBJ2-1; D remains unclear. With 0 bases removed from V and 7 bases from J, the gap between germline ends came to 10 bases. The CDR3 extends over 14 amino acids. CDR1 and CDR2 (germline): SGHAT, FQNNGV. The CDR3 reads CASSLDLYGNEQFF. The CDR3 bases are TGTGCCAGCAGCTTAGATCTGTACGGGAATGAGCAGTTCTTC.

The CDR3 is CASRPGGGDEQFF. In DNA, the CDR3 is TGTGCCAGCAGGCCGGGAGGAGGCGATGAGCAGTTCTTC. J is TRBJ2-1 and V is TRBV28, with TRBD2 matching over 7 bases. Germline assignment: CDR1 MDHEN and CDR2 SYDVKM. V trimming: 6 bases; J trimming: 8 bases; junction bases outside the gene matches: 7. The CDR3 has 13 amino acids.

The CDR3 is CASGGSGGLAGPWDIQYF. CDR3 bases: TGTGCCAGCGGGGGCAGCGGGGGACTAGCGGGACCTTGGGACATTCAGTACTTC. This chain uses TRBV2 with TRBJ2-4, with 13 bases fitting TRBD2. The CDR3 totals 18 residues. Trimming cost V 8 bases and J 8 bases; bases outside gene matches: 18. Germline assignment: CDR1 SNHLY and CDR2 FYNNEI.

The chain employs TRBV28 and TRBJ1-2; D possibly corresponds to TRBD1 (5 bases). V lost 6 bases to trimming and J lost 2 bases, with 10 bases between them. The CDR3 spans 13 residues. Looked up from germline, CDR1 is MDHEN and CDR2 is SYDVKM. The CDR3 DNA reads as TGTGCCAGCAGCCGGGACTCAAACTATGGCTACACCTTC. Residues: CASSRDSNYGYTF.

The rearrangement joins TRBV9 to TRBJ2-6; D unresolved. V was trimmed by 3 bases and J by 0 bases, leaving 13 bases between them. Germline CDR1 is SGDLS and CDR2 is YYNGEE. The CDR3 has 17 residues. The CDR3, as DNA: TGTGCCAGCAGCGAACGAGCACTCCACTCTGGGGCCAACGTCCTGACTTTC. Protein sequence: CASSERALHSGANVLTF.

CDR3 protein: CASSSSGYEQYF. The CDR3 DNA reads as TGTGCCAGCAGCTCGTCCGGCTACGAGCAGTACTTC. V gene TRBV7-9 combines with J gene TRBJ2-7; D not resolved. Germline CDR1 is SEHNR and CDR2 is FQNEAQ (reference sequence). The CDR3 consists of 12 residues. V lost 4 bases, J lost 3 bases, and 7 bases lay in between. The full variable domain, in which reference TRBV7-9 and TRBJ2-7 provide the parts outside the CDR3, is DTGVSQNPRHKITKRGQNVTFRCDPISEHNRLYWYRQTLGQGPEFLTYFQNEAQLEKSRLLSDRFSAERPKGSFSTLEIQRTEQGDSAMYLCASSSSGYEQYFGPGTRLTVT.

The chain combines TRBV7-9 with TRBJ1-4; unclear D gene. Germline lookup yields CDR1 SEHNR and CDR2 FQNEAQ (reference sequence). This CDR3 has 13 amino acids. V was pared by 3 bases and J by 6 bases, with 8 bases between. The CDR3 region is CASSFYKDEKLFF. The CDR3 coding sequence is TGTGCCAGCAGCTTCTACAAGGATGAAAAACTGTTTTTT.

A single count supports this clone. The CDR3 is CASYPVQGAGQSYEQYF. In DNA form, the CDR3 reads TGTGCCAGCTACCCGGTACAGGGGGCAGGCCAGTCCTACGAGCAGTACTTC. The rearrangement links TRBV28 to TRBJ2-7, with 9 bases fitting TRBD1. This CDR3 is built from 17 residues. J was trimmed by 1 base and V by 8 bases; bases with no gene match: 15. CDR1 MDHEN and CDR2 SYDVKM come from the germline V gene. Looking up the rest from reference TRBV28 and TRBJ2-7 gives the full variable domain: DVKVTQSSRYLVKRTGEKVFLECVQDMDHENMFWYRQDPGLGLRLIYFSYDVKMKEKGDIPEGYSVSREKKERFSLILESASTNQTSMYLCASYPVQGAGQSYEQYFGPGTRLTVT.

V is TRBV6-5 and J is TRBJ2-7; D is unresolved. The V gene's germline CDR1 is MNHEY and CDR2 SVGAGI. Trimming removed 7 bases from V and 2 bases from J, with 6 bases in between. The CDR3 sequence is 11 residues long. For the CDR3, the DNA is TGTGCCAGCACAAGGGCCTACGAGCAGTACTTC. As protein: CASTRAYEQYF.

The chain couples TRBV2 to TRBJ1-1; the match to TRBD1 covers 7 bases. The CDR3 length is 13 residues. Germline trimming cut 6 bases from V and 11 bases from J; bases unmatched to any gene: 12. The germline V gene encodes CDR1 SNHLY and CDR2 FYNNEI. The CDR3 here is CASSEGGDREAFF. CDR3 coding DNA: TGTGCCAGCAGCGAGGGGGGCGACAGGGAGGCTTTCTTT.

The chain combines TRBV29-1 with TRBJ1-5; tentative D call: TRBD1 (5 bases). CDR1 SQVTM and CDR2 ANQGSEA come from the germline V gene. V was clipped by 7 bases and J by 11 bases, with 18 bases between them. This CDR3 is built from 12 residues. The CDR3 coding sequence is TGCAGCGCCGTCCCGCCGGGGGGAGCCCAGCATTTT. This encodes CSAVPPGGAQHF.

This chain links TRBV2 with TRBJ2-1, with D possibly TRBD1 on 5 matching bases. The CDR3 is made up of 16 amino acids. Trimming shortened V by 3 bases and J by 1 base, and 13 bases separated the two germline ends. Germline-derived CDR1 and CDR2 are SNHLY and FYNNEI. CDR3 nucleotides: TGTGCCAGCAGTGATAGAAGGGGAACATCCTACAATGAGCAGTTCTTC. As protein: CASSDRRGTSYNEQFF.

J is TRBJ2-5 and V is TRBV25-1; D is possibly TRBD1 (5 bases). CDR1 and CDR2 from the germline V gene are MGHDK and SYGVNS. The CDR3 consists of 14 residues. V lost 9 bases and J lost 1, with 15 bases in between. DNA for the CDR3: TGTGCCAGACCCCCGACAGAGCGCCAAGAGACCCAGTACTTC. Translated, it gives CARPPTERQETQYF.

The V call is TRBV14, the J call TRBJ2-1; TRBD2 agrees at 10 bases. The CDR3 loop spans 17 amino acids. V shed 5 bases and J 2 bases; nucleotides not matched to a gene: 9. CDR1 is SGHDN, CDR2 FVKESK, per germline. Written as DNA, the CDR3 is TGTGCCAGCAGCACCGGGTGGACTAGCGGAGCCTACAATGAGCAGTTCTTC. The encoded protein is CASSTGWTSGAYNEQFF.

This sequence joins TRBV4-1 and TRBJ1-6; TRBD1 might be the D (5 bases). The CDR3 sequence is 17 residues long. V was cut by 2 bases and J by 4 bases, with 15 bases left in between. Germline V gene lookup returns CDR1 MGHRA and CDR2 YSYEKL. CDR3 protein: CASSQRWGGAYNSPLHF. The CDR3 DNA is TGCGCCAGCAGCCAAAGATGGGGAGGGGCATATAATTCACCCCTCCACTTT.

The chain couples TRBV3-1 (or the pseudogene TRBV3-2) to TRBJ1-3; D gene ambiguous. From germline, CDR1 is LGHDT and CDR2 YNNKEL (reference sequence). The CDR3 has 14 residues. V lost 2 bases to trimming and J lost 3 bases, with 8 bases between them. The CDR3 region is CASSQTANGNTIYF. CDR3 bases: TGTGCCAGCAGCCAAACAGCAAATGGAAACACCATATATTTT.

The count of this clone is one. The V and J genes are TRBV28 and TRBJ1-1, with a tentative D call TRBD1 (5 bases). Germline V gene lookup returns CDR1 MDHEN and CDR2 SYDVKM. The CDR3 has 13 residues. The V end was cut by 7 bases, the J end by 9 bases, with 18 bases between. The CDR3 is CASILSTAGKAFF. The CDR3 nucleotides are TGTGCCAGCATCCTCTCCACGGCAGGGAAAGCTTTCTTT.

Only a few counts were recorded for this clone. This same CDR3 is encoded by further DNA sequences in the sample. The V call is TRBV20-1, the J call TRBJ2-3; D is undetermined. The V gene lost 0 bases and the J gene lost 4 bases, with 2 bases spanning the gap. The germline V gene encodes CDR1 DFQATT and CDR2 SNEGSKA (reference sequence). The CDR3 runs to 11 residues. This CDR3 is CSAREADTQYF. The DNA of the CDR3 is TGCAGTGCTAGAGAAGCAGATACGCAGTATTTT.

This clone came up a few times. This chain joins TRBV3-1 (or the pseudogene TRBV3-2) and TRBJ2-1; 9 nucleotides align to TRBD2. This CDR3 contains 16 residues. Trimming cost V 0 bases and J 2 bases; bases outside gene matches: 2. In germline, CDR1 is LGHDT, CDR2 YNNKEL (reference sequence). The CDR3 spells CASSQELAGAYNEQFF. The CDR3 DNA is TGTGCCAGCAGCCAAGAGTTAGCGGGAGCCTACAATGAGCAGTTCTTC.

The chain recombines TRBV19 with TRBJ1-5; D possibly corresponds to TRBD1 (5 bases). The CDR3 consists of 13 residues. CDR1 is LNHDA, CDR2 SQIVND, per germline (reference sequence). The ends were cut back, 9 bases at V and 5 bases at J, with 14 bases in the middle. CDR3 in DNA: TGTGCCAGCTCGGCAGGGTACGATCAGCCCCAGCATTTT. Protein: CASSAGYDQPQHF.

V is TRBV5-1 and J is TRBJ1-1; a possible D gene is TRBD1 (5 bases). The CDR3 is 14 amino acids. Trimming pared 6 bases from V and 1 base from J, leaving 13 bases between. Germline V gene sequence: CDR1 SGHRS, CDR2 YFSETQ. CDR3 sequence (DNA): TGCGCCAGCAAGGACACTATCACGAACACTGAAGCTTTCTTT. Amino acids: CASKDTITNTEAFF.